There are a few counts of the clone carrying this T cell receptor beta chain. Antigen: not known. The CDR3 is made up of 17 amino acids. Trimming left V 2 bases short and J 3 bases short, with 19 bases between. Germline-derived CDR1 and CDR2 are KGHSH and LQKENI. Arm-PCR of CDR3 regions and iRepertoire HTBI primers were the basis on which TCR beta libraries were built. Original data processing: Gene usage covered over 55 TRBV and 14 TRBJ segments. TCRdb analysed the multiplex PCR reads with MiXCR anew, one entry per CDR3 protein. TCRdb's processing, not the authors', yielded these V and J calls. The table records 500,000 or so distinct CDR3 sequences, roughly 15% of them present only once. These data are taken from a study of regulatory T cells in long-lasting Graves disease. Study findings and constraints: Segments TRBV28, TRBJ1-2 and TRBJ2-5 showed preferential usage in persistent disease.

Time point meaning: newly diagnosed GD, antithyroid drugs for less than 3 months. Extracted PBMC RNA gave rise to the TCR library. This same sample was also part of a study on T cells in Graves' hyperthyroidism and ophthalmopathy. As reported in that work: Hyperthyroidism was newly diagnosed in patients aged 18 to 65 (duration under 2 months). Ophthalmopathy onset followed model prediction by a median roughly 6 months.

The sequencing used peripheral blood mononuclear cells (PBMCs), collected at new diagnosis, from a patient treated with antithyroid drugs. This receptor was taken from a woman aged 45 to 65 with Graves disease. The V call is TRBV18, the J call TRBJ1-2, with D tentatively TRBD1 (5 bases). Here the CDR3 reads CASSPSQGRIPDYGYTF. CDR3 DNA sequence: TGTGCCAGCTCACCATCGCAGGGAAGGATCCCGGACTATGGCTACACCTTC.